The rows below give T cell receptor beta chains drawn from one sample of a study of blood T cell repertoires in COVID-19. The table came from immunoSEQ multiplex PCR; TCRdb's copy has only in-frame clones and leaves some out. The sample has more than 200,000 clones, around 90% seen once. The sequencing input was peripheral blood. The receptors come from a human donor in a cohort sampled during active COVID-19. CDR3s include the opening cysteine and the closing phenylalanine or tryptophan. The D gene is left open where the match is weak. Some rows mark clone size as missing; the rest say once, few, many or name a class of expanded clone.

.,TRBD2,TRBV28,19,TRBJ2-6,TGTGCCAGCAGTTTAGGGCTAGCGGGAGGTACGGGGGGGGCCAACGTCCTGACTTTC,CASSLGLAGGTGGANVLTF
.,.,TRBV29-1,11,TRBJ1-2,TGCAGCGTTGTAGCCAGCTATGGCTACACCTTC,CSVVASYGYTF
.,.,TRBV6-6,16,TRBJ1-2,TGTGCCAGCAGTTACTCGGGCCAAGCAGGAGGCTATGGCTACACCTTC,CASSYSGQAGGYGYTF
once,.,TRBV20-1,11,TRBJ1-2,TGCAGTGCTAGTATGGAGTTTGGCTACACCTTC,CSASMEFGYTF
.,.,TRBV7-2,12,TRBJ2-7,TGTGCCAGCAGCTTAGTCCCCTCCGAGCAGTACTTC,CASSLVPSEQYF
.,.,TRBV7-7,17,TRBJ2-1,TGTGCCAGCAGCCCCTCAGGGGCCGCGTCGAGGGTCGCGGAGCAGTTCTTC,CASSPSGAASRVAEQFF
.,.,TRBV15,14,TRBJ1-2,TGTGCCACCAGGGGTGGAGGGGGGGATGATGGCTACACCTTC,CATRGGGGDDGYTF
.,TRBD1,TRBV28,15,TRBJ2-5,TGTGCCAGCAGTCCCCCCACAGGGGGCGTGGAGACCCAGTACTTC,CASSPPTGGVETQYF
once,TRBD1,TRBV6-5,16,TRBJ2-7,TGTGCCAGCAGTTACTCGACCGGACAGGCTGACTACGAGCAGTACTTC,CASSYSTGQADYEQYF
.,.,TRBV28,11,TRBJ1-2,TGTGCCAGCAGCTCGAACTATGGCTACACCTTC,CASSSNYGYTF
.,.,TRBV10-3,14,TRBJ1-1,TGTGCCATCGACCGGGGAGGGAGGAACACTGAAGCTTTCTTT,CAIDRGGRNTEAFF
.,.,TRBV2,12,TRBJ1-4,TGTGCCAGCAGGAGCGGTGGGGAAAAACTGTTTTTT,CASRSGGEKLFF